This is a list of T cell receptor beta chains from one sample in a study of cytomegalovirus exposure and HLA in healthy donors. This table comes from immunoSEQ multiplex PCR, and its TCRdb copy is limited to in-frame clones, with some not included. The sample consists of about 150,000 clones, just over 90% of them appearing once. The material sequenced was PBMCs. The receptors originated from a young man in good health and CMV-seronegative. Both conserved end residues are part of each CDR3. D genes are given only for firm matches. Rows may omit the clone size; those that give it use once, few, many or a size class.

D	V	J	size	CDR3	DNA
TRBD2	TRBV29-1	TRBJ2-3	NA	CSVCGGTLAGVSDTQYF	TGCAGCGTTTGTGGGGGGACCCTAGCGGGAGTTTCAGATACGCAGTATTTT
TRBD1	TRBV11-2	TRBJ2-4	once	CATRRTGKNIQYF	TGTGCCACCCGTAGGACAGGGAAAAACATTCAGTACTTC
NA	TRBV27	TRBJ1-1	NA	CASSRGLKLFF	TGTGCCAGCAGCAGGGGTTTGAAGCTTTTCTTT
TRBD1	TRBV11-3	TRBJ2-5	NA	CASRSGTVQETQYF	TGTGCCAGCAGATCCGGGACAGTACAAGAGACCCAGTACTTC
TRBD1	TRBV6-1	TRBJ1-1	NA	CASSDDRGFNTEAFF	TGTGCCAGCAGTGACGACAGGGGGTTCAACACTGAAGCTTTCTTT
TRBD1	TRBV11-2	TRBJ2-7	NA	CASSLGTGGHEQYF	TGTGCCAGCAGCTTGGGGACAGGGGGCCACGAGCAGTACTTC
TRBD2	TRBV5-1	TRBJ2-1	NA	CASSPDRTSGRAQQFF	TGCGCCAGCAGCCCGGATCGGACTAGCGGGAGGGCCCAACAGTTCTTC
TRBD2	TRBV7-2	TRBJ2-1	once	CASSLTSAYNEQFF	TGTGCCAGCAGCTTAACTAGCGCTTACAATGAGCAGTTCTTC
NA	TRBV30	TRBJ1-1	NA	CAWSLPGVDTEAFF	TGTGCCTGGAGTTTGCCAGGGGTGGACACTGAAGCTTTCTTT
TRBD1	TRBV5-1	TRBJ1-2	NA	CASSGTAIYGYTF	TGCGCCAGCAGCGGGACAGCGATCTATGGCTACACCTTC